This T cell receptor beta chain derives from a study of beta chain features in type 1 diabetes. Study-level points and caveats: Whether TCRB rearrangement is influenced by HLA type went unresolved here. Insertions at VDJ junctions were less frequent in type 1 diabetes patients. These patients also deleted more nucleotides at the same junctions.

The isolated RNA, all of it, was reverse transcribed, so expressed TCRB transcripts were what got sequenced. Measured with immunoSEQ multiplex PCR; TCRdb has only the in-frame clones, and not every one. Here the sample spans 860,000 or so clones, roughly 15% being singletons. This clone was seen more than once but under ten times. Antigen: not known. Germline CDR1 reads MDHEN; CDR2 reads SYDVKM. With 4 bases clipped from V and 1 base from J, the junction kept 4 bases outside the gene matches. The CDR3 spans 15 residues. This sequence joins TRBV28 and TRBJ2-1; 7 nucleotides match TRBD2. The sample was naive CD4+ T cells from blood. This receptor was obtained from a woman between 18 and 30 years old in good health. The CDR3 region is CASSSRTRSYNEQFF. CDR3 bases: TGTGCCAGCAGTTCCAGGACTAGGTCCTACAATGAGCAGTTCTTC.